This TCR beta chain stems from a study of cytomegalovirus exposure and HLA in healthy donors. The V segment lost 1 base and the J segment 6 bases; nucleotides outside the gene matches: 0. CDR3 length equals 15 residues. Germline V gene sequence: CDR1 LGHNA, CDR2 YSLEER. Vbeta (60) and Jbeta (13) primers were used in the PCR. Some clones are missing from TCRdb's copy, which holds only in-frame ones; the method was immunoSEQ multiplex PCR. The sample contains about 120,000 clones, about 73% of which appear only once. Sample: PBMCs. The TCR comes from a woman aged 30 to 39 in good health and CMV-seropositive. J is TRBJ2-1 and V is TRBV4-3; 13 nucleotides line up with TRBD2. As DNA, the CDR3 is TGCGCCAGCAGCCAAGGACTAGCGGGGGGCAATGAGCAGTTCTTC. Protein sequence: CASSQGLAGGNEQFF.